This T cell receptor beta chain is drawn from a study of Ad26.COV2.S vaccination and SARS-CoV-2 variants. The CDR3 consists of 16 residues. V was pared by 2 bases and J by 1 base, with 4 bases of the junction left unmatched. CDR1 and CDR2 from the germline V gene are MDHEN and SYDVKM. Treatment given: 15 to 20 received Ad26.COV2.S at low or high dose, single or two shots; about 5 received placebo; per-sample allocation not given. The samples date from day 63 after the first vaccine or placebo injection. Clones were sequenced by immunoSEQ multiplex PCR, and TCRdb holds only the in-frame ones, with some missing. The sample consists of fewer than 500,000 clones, 90% of them appearing once.

Specimen: peripheral blood, collected in a trial of Ad26.COV2.S vaccine versus placebo. The TCR comes from a person between 18 and 59 years old who received the Ad26.COV2.S COVID-19 vaccine or a placebo. The chain couples TRBV28 to TRBJ2-7; 11 bases are shared with TRBD2. The CDR3 sequence: CASSLGTSGYSYEQYF. CDR3 coding DNA: TGTGCCAGCAGTTTAGGGACTAGCGGATATTCCTACGAGCAGTACTTC.